The 2 T cell receptor beta chains given below trace back to one sample, sequenced in a study of blood T cell repertoires in COVID-19. Profiling relied on immunoSEQ multiplex PCR, and the TCRdb table lists in-frame clones only, not all of them. The data hold about 320,000 clones, with 90% observed a single time. Sequencing input: PBMCs or T cells enriched from blood (not recorded which). Receptor source: a woman younger than 45 who had been exposed to COVID-19.

V and J are TRBV28 and TRBJ1-5; D remains ambiguous. CDR3 length: 15 amino acids. V was pared by 4 bases and J by 2 bases, with 12 bases between. The germline gives CDR1 MDHEN, CDR2 SYDVKM. This chain's CDR3 is CASSSPSSGNQPQHF. The CDR3 DNA is TGTGCCAGCAGTTCCCCATCGAGTGGCAATCAGCCCCAGCATTTT.

This clone showed up just a few times. The rearrangement links TRBV2 to TRBJ1-1; TRBD1 matches at 7 bases. The CDR3 has 14 amino acids. V dropped 10 bases and J dropped 5; count of bases not matched to a gene: 13. Looked up from germline, CDR1 is SNHLY and CDR2 is FYNNEI. CDR3 residues: CAIPHDRAKTEAFF. CDR3 nucleotides: TGTGCCATCCCTCACGACAGGGCAAAGACTGAAGCTTTCTTT.